Shown below are 29 T cell receptor beta chains from a single sample sequenced in a study of PD-L1 blockade in urothelial cancer. This table comes from immunoSEQ multiplex PCR, and its TCRdb copy is limited to in-frame clones, with some not included. Of tens of thousands of clones listed, about 82% are singletons. The input for sequencing was PBMCs, taken around atezolizumab (anti-PD-L1) treatment. All receptors derive from a man aged 50 to 60 with urothelial cancer.

In its sample, this clone was seen a few times. The rearrangement joins TRBV7-9 to TRBJ2-1, with 11 nucleotides matching TRBD2. The CDR3 length is 18 residues. The V segment lost 1 base and the J segment 7 bases; nucleotides outside the gene matches: 12. Germline-derived CDR1 and CDR2 are SEHNR and FQNEAQ (reference sequence). The CDR3 spells CASSLVGTSGSQRNEQFF. The CDR3 DNA is TGTGCCAGCAGCTTAGTAGGCACTAGCGGGAGTCAGAGGAATGAGCAGTTCTTC.

This clone came up once. The gene calls are TRBV5-4 and TRBJ1-4; D is perhaps TRBD1 (6 bases). V lost 0 bases and J lost 0, with 9 bases in between. This CDR3 region has 16 residues. Germline CDR1 and CDR2: SGHNT and YYREEE (reference sequence). The CDR3 protein is CASSLGQAATNEKLFF. As DNA, the CDR3 is TGTGCCAGCAGCTTGGGACAGGCGGCAACTAATGAAAAACTGTTTTTT.

The rearrangement links TRBV4-2 to TRBJ2-7; D is uncertain. V gave up 0 bases and J gave up 5 bases, with 11 bases separating them. Germline V gene lookup returns CDR1 LGHNA and CDR2 YNFKEQ. This CDR3 spans 14 amino acids. The CDR3 region is CASSQEAASNEQYF. As DNA, the CDR3 is TGTGCCAGCAGCCAAGAGGCGGCTTCGAACGAGCAGTACTTC.

The chain has TRBV5-4 and TRBJ2-3, with TRBD2 as a possible D gene (5 bases). Germline values: CDR1 SGHNT, CDR2 YYREEE (reference sequence). This CDR3 has 15 amino acids. Deletions cut 0 bases from V and 0 bases from J, with 8 bases between. CDR3 residues: CASSLGRTSTDTQYF. CDR3 DNA: TGTGCCAGCAGCTTGGGTAGGACTAGCACAGATACGCAGTATTTT.

The chain combines TRBV6-6 with TRBJ2-7; 12 bases agree with TRBD2. CDR3 length: 15 amino acids. Germline-derived CDR1 and CDR2 are MNHNY and SVGAGI (reference sequence). After removal of 6 bases from V and 1 base from J, the junction contained 4 bases not matched to a gene. Here the CDR3 reads CASRRLAGESYEQYF. CDR3 nucleotide sequence: TGTGCCAGCAGAAGACTAGCGGGAGAGTCCTACGAGCAGTACTTC.

This clone came up a few times. The V call is TRBV18, the J call TRBJ1-1; 7 nucleotides match TRBD1. The germline gives CDR1 KGHSH, CDR2 LQKENI. This CDR3 is built from 12 residues. The V gene end was trimmed by 2 bases and the J gene end by 10 bases; junction bases not matched to a gene: 4. The chain's CDR3 is CASSPSSGGAFF. The CDR3 DNA sequence: TGTGCCAGCTCACCATCTTCAGGGGGAGCTTTCTTT.

The V and J genes are TRBV4-1 and TRBJ1-2, with D possibly matching TRBD1 (6 bases). Germline CDR1 and CDR2: MGHRA and YSYEKL. This CDR3 is 16 amino acids long. V lost 0 bases, J lost 4 bases, and 15 bases lay in between. The CDR3 region is CASSQEWRGPSYGYTF. CDR3 coding DNA: TGCGCCAGCAGCCAAGAATGGCGGGGGCCGAGCTATGGCTACACCTTC.

Comments on this clone: The same CDR3 can be traced to other DNA sequences in this sample. This chain uses TRBV5-1 with TRBJ1-4, with 7 nucleotides matching TRBD1. Trimming took 0 bases from V and 7 from J; bases not matched to a gene: 3. There are 14 residues in the CDR3. The V gene's germline CDR1 is SGHRS and CDR2 YFSETQ. CDR3 residues: CASSLGQGGEKLFF. CDR3 DNA sequence: TGCGCCAGCAGCTTGGGACAGGGAGGTGAAAAACTGTTTTTT.

V and J are TRBV29-1 and TRBJ1-1; TRBD1 agrees at 9 bases. The CDR3 covers 13 residues. The V and J ends lost 4 bases and 5 bases, in that order; junction bases with no gene match: 5. Germline loops: CDR1 SQVTM, CDR2 ANQGSEA. The CDR3 loop reads CSVVTGGRTEAFF. CDR3 DNA sequence: TGCAGCGTTGTAACAGGGGGCCGTACTGAAGCTTTCTTT.

The chain recombines TRBV5-1 with TRBJ2-1; 7 bases fit TRBD2. This CDR3 contains 16 residues. V lost 7 bases, J lost 8 bases, and 18 bases stayed unmatched. Looked up from germline, CDR1 is SGHRS and CDR2 is YFSETQ. The CDR3 coding sequence is TGCGCCAGCCAAGAAAGAGGCGGGAGTCTGGTGGATGAGCAGTTCTTC. Its translation: CASQERGGSLVDEQFF.

The chain recombines TRBV6-5 with TRBJ2-6; perhaps TRBD2 as D (5 bases). Per the germline V gene, CDR1 is MNHEY and CDR2 is SVGAGI. Between the trimmed V and J ends, which lost 6 bases and 2 bases, there was a span of 8 bases. This CDR3 region has 14 residues. The CDR3 loop reads CASRAVAGANVLTF. The CDR3, as DNA: TGTGCCAGCAGAGCGGTGGCTGGGGCCAACGTCCTGACTTTC.

Only a few counts were recorded for this clone. V usage is TRBV4-1 and J usage is TRBJ1-2, with TRBD1 matching 7 bases. The CDR3 totals 16 residues. Trimming took 4 bases from V and 0 from J; bases not matched to a gene: 8. The germline V gene has CDR1 MGHRA and CDR2 YSYEKL. CDR3 sequence: CASSPHMGQTNYGYTF. In DNA form, the CDR3 reads TGCGCCAGCAGCCCGCACATGGGACAGACTAACTATGGCTACACCTTC.

The V gene is TRBV5-5, the J gene TRBJ1-2; unclear D gene. Germline assignment: CDR1 SGHKS and CDR2 YYEKEE (reference sequence). Trimming removed 1 base from V and 3 bases from J, with 7 bases in between. The CDR3 has 13 amino acids. CDR3 nucleotides: TGTGCCAGCAGCTTGCAGGATTACTATGGCTACACCTTC. Its translation: CASSLQDYYGYTF.

This clone showed up just once. The rearrangement links TRBV19 to TRBJ2-7; 16 bases are a match to TRBD2. Germline V gene sequence: CDR1 LNHDA, CDR2 SQIVND (reference sequence). The CDR3 runs to 19 residues. Trimming removed 6 bases from V and 2 bases from J; junction bases left unmatched: 13. The CDR3 reads CASSAGPGTSGRAAYEQYF. CDR3 sequence (DNA): TGTGCCAGTAGCGCCGGACCCGGGACTAGCGGGAGGGCCGCCTACGAGCAGTACTTC.

This rearrangement joins TRBV4-2 to TRBJ1-5; tentative D call: TRBD1 (5 bases). V was trimmed by 1 base and J by 4 bases, leaving 14 bases between them. The CDR3 covers 16 residues. From germline, CDR1 is LGHNA and CDR2 YNFKEQ. The CDR3 is CASSQAFRAENQPQHF. CDR3 sequence (DNA): TGTGCCAGCAGCCAAGCCTTCAGGGCGGAAAATCAGCCCCAGCATTTT.

This clone was seen only once. This chain uses TRBV6-6 with TRBJ1-2, with a weak D call TRBD1 (5 bases). Trimming took off 5 bases at V and 7 bases at J, with 17 bases between the two ends. This CDR3 has 14 residues. The germline gives CDR1 MNHNY, CDR2 SVGAGI (reference sequence). The CDR3 spells CASSPSRGTGGYTF. For the CDR3, the DNA is TGTGCCAGCAGTCCATCACGGGGGACGGGTGGCTACACCTTC.

The chain carries TRBV25-1 and TRBJ2-7, with D perhaps matching TRBD1 (5 bases). V was cut by 11 bases and J by 5 bases, with 10 bases left in between. CDR3 size: 10 residues. Germline V gives CDR1 MGHDK, CDR2 SYGVNS. CDR3 sequence: CAHDSDEQYF. CDR3 sequence (DNA): TGTGCCCACGACAGCGACGAGCAGTACTTC.

V is TRBV18 and J is TRBJ2-5, with D possibly matching TRBD2 (5 bases). V lost 2 bases and J lost 1, with 8 bases in between. CDR1 KGHSH and CDR2 LQKENI come from the germline V gene. CDR3 size: 14 residues. CDR3 nucleotides: TGTGCCAGCTCACCATACCGGGGCCAAGAGACCCAGTACTTC. Translated, it gives CASSPYRGQETQYF.

This rearrangement joins TRBV5-1 to TRBJ2-7, with 7 positions matching TRBD2. CDR3 length equals 14 residues. Trimming cost V 4 bases and J 0 bases; bases outside gene matches: 4. Looked up from germline, CDR1 is SGHRS and CDR2 is YFSETQ. In DNA, the CDR3 is TGCGCCAGCAGCCAAGGGAGGGCCTCCTACGAGCAGTACTTC. It encodes CASSQGRASYEQYF.

This clone has just one count. The J gene is TRBJ1-1, the V gene TRBV5-4; D ambiguous. The CDR3 has 14 amino acids. Germline CDR1 SGHNT, CDR2 YYREEE (reference sequence). V was trimmed by 0 bases and J by 5 bases, leaving 11 bases between them. The CDR3 protein is CASSLENLQTEAFF. DNA of the CDR3: TGTGCCAGCAGCTTGGAGAATCTGCAGACTGAAGCTTTCTTT.

V and J are TRBV5-3 and TRBJ2-7; 7 positions match TRBD1. TRBV5-3 is an ORF; its function is uncertain. The CDR3 consists of 14 residues. V dropped 1 base and J dropped 6; count of bases not matched to a gene: 7. CDR3 sequence reads: CARSLKQGYCEQYF. The CDR3 DNA is TGTGCCAGAAGCTTGAAACAGGGGTACTGCGAGCAGTACTTC.

The chain has TRBV5-5 and TRBJ2-1, with 8 bases aligning to TRBD2. The CDR3 contains 16 residues. Germline V gives CDR1 SGHKS, CDR2 YYEKEE (reference sequence). Unmatched junction bases numbered 13, after V lost 4 bases and J lost 7 bases. CDR3 amino acids: CASSHTSGQPWNEQFF. The DNA for the CDR3 is TGTGCCAGCAGCCATACTAGCGGCCAGCCGTGGAATGAGCAGTTCTTC.

The rearrangement uses TRBV27 and TRBJ2-1; no definite D call. This CDR3 contains 15 residues. The germline CDR1 and CDR2 sequences are MNHEY and SMNVEV (reference sequence). The germline V and J ends were trimmed by 3 bases and 2 bases, with 11 bases remaining between them. The CDR3 is CASSFATLPYNEQFF. DNA for the CDR3: TGTGCCAGCAGTTTCGCGACACTTCCCTACAATGAGCAGTTCTTC.

This clone appeared a single time. V usage is TRBV14 and J usage is TRBJ2-7, with D possibly being TRBD1 (6 bases). From germline, CDR1 is SGHDN and CDR2 FVKESK. V was cut by 3 bases and J by 3 bases, with 9 bases left in between. The CDR3 consists of 13 residues. The CDR3 here is CASSHRTVYEQYF. CDR3 sequence (DNA): TGTGCCAGCAGCCACAGGACAGTCTACGAGCAGTACTTC.

The chain employs TRBV6-6 and TRBJ1-4, with a weak D call TRBD1 (6 bases). Germline V lookup: CDR1 MNHNY, CDR2 SVGAGI (reference sequence). Between the trimmed V and J ends, which lost 6 bases and 7 bases, there was a span of 12 bases. This CDR3 is built from 13 residues. In nucleotides, the CDR3 is TGTGCCAGCAGAGAGAGGGGGGGTGAAAAACTGTTTTTT. As protein: CASRERGGEKLFF.

The chain recombines TRBV28 with TRBJ2-7, with 10 bases lining up with TRBD2. CDR3 length equals 15 residues. V lost 3 bases, J lost 4 bases, and 6 bases stayed unmatched. Germline V gene lookup returns CDR1 MDHEN and CDR2 SYDVKM. The CDR3 coding sequence is TGTGCCAGCAGTTTGAGAGCGGGAGGGGGTTACGAGCAGTACTTC. Translated, it gives CASSLRAGGGYEQYF.

This rearrangement joins TRBV2 to TRBJ2-3; a possible D gene is TRBD1 (6 bases). Trimming took off 3 bases at V and 0 bases at J, with 13 bases between the two ends. Germline-derived CDR1 and CDR2 are SNHLY and FYNNEI. The CDR3 covers 16 residues. The CDR3 nucleotides read TGTGCCAGCAGTGAGGGCGTGGACAGTAGCACAGATACGCAGTATTTT. Translation: CASSEGVDSSTDTQYF.

This chain links TRBV11-2 with TRBJ1-1; tentatively, D is TRBD1 (5 bases). CDR1 SGHAT and CDR2 FQNNGV come from the germline V gene. The CDR3 length is 16 residues. The ends were cut back, 9 bases at V and 0 bases at J, with 20 bases in the middle. The CDR3 DNA follows: TGTGCCAGTTCCCCAGGGTTAAGGCAAATGAACACTGAAGCTTTCTTT. Translating gives CASSPGLRQMNTEAFF.

V usage is TRBV5-1 and J usage is TRBJ1-1; 8 nucleotides align to TRBD1. V shed 0 bases, J shed 6 bases, and the junction held 16 bases outside the gene matches. CDR3 length equals 18 residues. CDR1 and CDR2 (germline): SGHRS, YFSETQ. The CDR3 protein is CASSLEGISGGFLSEAFF. CDR3 DNA sequence: TGCGCCAGCAGCTTGGAAGGAATTTCAGGGGGCTTCCTCTCTGAAGCTTTCTTT.